The rows below give T cell receptor beta chains drawn from one sample of a study of blood T cell repertoires in COVID-19. Sequenced by immunoSEQ multiplex PCR; TCRdb stores in-frame clones only, minus some. The data hold about 98,000 clones, with more than 75% observed a single time. Sequenced sample: peripheral blood. The source of these receptors is a man between 45 and 60 years old with active or convalescent COVID-19. Each CDR3 is given with its conserved first and last residue. Fields, in order: D gene, V gene, CDR3 protein. D genes are given only for firm matches.

D gene: .
V gene: TRBV11-2
CDR3 protein: CASSEITGKGSPLHF

D gene: TRBD1
V gene: TRBV15
CDR3 protein: CATSVTGGQETQYF

D gene: TRBD1
V gene: TRBV28
CDR3 protein: CASSLAQGAEPQHF

D gene: .
V gene: TRBV7-6
CDR3 protein: CASSLGPSEGRDTQYF

D gene: .
V gene: TRBV5-1
CDR3 protein: CASSPYTGTSNTEAFF

D gene: .
V gene: TRBV2
CDR3 protein: CASSGGGSLNQPQHF

D gene: TRBD1
V gene: TRBV5-5
CDR3 protein: CASSPGSGGRTNEKLFF

D gene: TRBD1
V gene: TRBV5-1
CDR3 protein: CASSLEDRGPYNEQFF

D gene: .
V gene: TRBV10-2
CDR3 protein: CASSESKGPEGTDTQYF

D gene: TRBD2
V gene: TRBV2
CDR3 protein: CASSAGLADTDTQYF

D gene: .
V gene: TRBV19
CDR3 protein: CASSKTGVNEKLFF

D gene: .
V gene: TRBV19
CDR3 protein: CASSTDKGAGYGYTF

D gene: TRBD2
V gene: TRBV5-6
CDR3 protein: CASSDDPGLGADTQYF

D gene: TRBD1
V gene: TRBV27
CDR3 protein: CASSQQGADTEAFF

D gene: .
V gene: TRBV5-8
CDR3 protein: CASSFPGQLNYNSPLHF

D gene: .
V gene: TRBV24-1
CDR3 protein: CATKGDQETQYF

D gene: TRBD1
V gene: TRBV18
CDR3 protein: CASSPYRGNEQFF

D gene: .
V gene: TRBV20-1
CDR3 protein: CSASGGGVDEQFF

D gene: .
V gene: TRBV28
CDR3 protein: CASSFLRGTGELFF

D gene: TRBD2
V gene: TRBV27
CDR3 protein: CASSLEGTSGYNEQFF

D gene: .
V gene: TRBV28
CDR3 protein: CASSTPQGEPQHF

D gene: .
V gene: TRBV19
CDR3 protein: CASSKSREETQYF

D gene: .
V gene: TRBV6-6
CDR3 protein: CASSYPPGQEKLFF

D gene: .
V gene: TRBV3-1/TRBV3-2
CDR3 protein: CASSQGITKETQYF

D gene: .
V gene: TRBV11-2
CDR3 protein: CASSLSQASEKLFF

D gene: .
V gene: TRBV14
CDR3 protein: CASRLRGQNTEAFF

D gene: .
V gene: TRBV3-1/TRBV3-2
CDR3 protein: CASSREGDYGGYTF

D gene: TRBD1
V gene: TRBV19
CDR3 protein: CASSAGTGSYNEQFF

D gene: TRBD2
V gene: TRBV9
CDR3 protein: CASSVLSGGGEQYF

D gene: TRBD2
V gene: TRBV10-3
CDR3 protein: CAITQLAGRNNEQFF

D gene: TRBD1
V gene: TRBV2
CDR3 protein: CASRPGTGVYGTDTQYF